The rows below give T cell receptor beta chains drawn from one sample of a study of blood T cell repertoires in COVID-19. Sequenced by immunoSEQ multiplex PCR; TCRdb stores in-frame clones only, minus some. This sample carries hundreds of thousands of clones, around 87% of them seen once, and the ten largest clones take about 1.6%. Sequencing input: PBMCs or T cells enriched from blood (not recorded which). The receptors shown here come from a woman between 45 and 65 years old who had recovered from COVID-19. Both conserved end residues are part of each CDR3. A D gene is named only where the DNA matches it firmly. The size field is filled for only some rows; it gives once, few, many or a size class.

>TRBV2|-|-|TRBJ1-1
TGTGCCAGCAGCAAGGGGCTATCGACTGAAGCTTTCTTT
CASSKGLSTEAFF
>TRBV24-1|-|-|TRBJ2-2
TGTGCCACGCGAGGTGAGGCCGGGGAGCTGTTTTTT
CATRGEAGELFF
>TRBV12-5|-|-|TRBJ1-4
TGTGCTAGTGGACCTGGGACAACAACTAATGAAAAACTGTTTTTT
CASGPGTTTNEKLFF
>TRBV3-1/TRBV3-2|-|TRBD2|TRBJ2-2
TGTGCCAGCAGCCAAGGGACTAGCGGGATCAGGGAGCTGTTTTTT
CASSQGTSGIRELFF
>TRBV15|-|-|TRBJ2-2
TGTGCCACCAGCAGAGAAGGCGGGGACAACACCGGGGAGCTGTTTTTT
CATSREGGDNTGELFF
>TRBV6-1|-|-|TRBJ2-5
TGTGCCAGCAGTGAACTAGGACAAGAGACCCAGTACTTC
CASSELGQETQYF
>TRBV27|-|TRBD2|TRBJ2-3
TGTGCCAGCAGTTGTCCGGGACTAGCGGGAGGCACAGATACGCAGTATTTT
CASSCPGLAGGTDTQYF
>TRBV6-2/TRBV6-3|-|-|TRBJ2-7
TGTGCCAGCAGTTCGACAGGCATCGCCTACGAGCAGTACTTC
CASSSTGIAYEQYF
>TRBV2|-|-|TRBJ1-1
TGTGCCAGCACCCCTCAAGCGTTTAACACTGAAGCTTTCTTT
CASTPQAFNTEAFF
>TRBV7-9|-|-|TRBJ2-5
TGTGCCAGCAGCTTAGCCCTCTTGCGGGGCGGCAGTCGGACCCAGTACTTC
CASSLALLRGGSRTQYF
>TRBV3-1/TRBV3-2|once|-|TRBJ2-5
TGTGCCAGCAGCCAAGCGTACAGGCAAGAGACCCAGTACTTC
CASSQAYRQETQYF
>TRBV10-1|-|-|TRBJ2-1
TGCGCCAGCGAGGTATCGGCCGACAATGAGCAGTTCTTC
CASEVSADNEQFF
>TRBV7-8|-|-|TRBJ2-3
TGTGCCAGCAGCTTAGCGCGATCAGGGGATTATAGCACAGATACGCAGTATTTT
CASSLARSGDYSTDTQYF
>TRBV28|-|TRBD2|TRBJ2-3
TGTGCCAGCGACACTCCGGGACTAGCGGGAGAACAGGGGGATACGCAGTATTTT
CASDTPGLAGEQGDTQYF
>TRBV19|-|-|TRBJ2-6
TGTGCCAGTAGTATCACCCGTCCGGGAAAGAACGTCCTGACTTTC
CASSITRPGKNVLTF
>TRBV2|-|TRBD1|TRBJ2-2
TGTGCCGGGGACAGGGGGCGGAACACCGGGGAGCTGTTTTTT
CAGDRGRNTGELFF
>TRBV19|-|TRBD1|TRBJ1-5
TGTGCCAGTAACTTCGGGACAGCATATAGCAATCAGCCCCAGCATTTT
CASNFGTAYSNQPQHF
>TRBV14|-|TRBD1|TRBJ1-4
TGTGCCAGCAGCCAAGGTGACAGGGGGACCTACCTTAATGAAAAACTGTTTTTT
CASSQGDRGTYLNEKLFF
>TRBV27|once|TRBD2|TRBJ2-3
TGTGCCAGCAGTTTATCATCTAGCGGTTTAGATACGCAGTATTTT
CASSLSSSGLDTQYF
>TRBV9|-|-|TRBJ2-3
TGTGCCAGCAGCGTCGGAGCGGTTCGTGCAGATACGCAGTATTTT
CASSVGAVRADTQYF
>TRBV27|once|-|TRBJ2-6
TGTGCCAGCAGTGAGAGTACTGGGGCCAACGTCCTGACTTTC
CASSESTGANVLTF
>TRBV6-5|few|-|TRBJ1-2
TGTGCCAGCAGTTACTCATTGGTCGTGACAATTCTTGGCTACACCTTC
CASSYSLVVTILGYTF
>TRBV4-1|-|-|TRBJ2-1
TGCGCCAGCAGTCGCGGGGGCCGGGGTTGGAATGAGCAGTTCTTC
CASSRGGRGWNEQFF
>TRBV6-2/TRBV6-3|once|TRBD2|TRBJ2-1
TGTGCCAGCAGTTATCCTAGCGGGAGTAGCGGTGAGCAGTTCTTC
CASSYPSGSSGEQFF
>TRBV6-4|few|TRBD1|TRBJ2-3
TGTGCCAGCAGCAACTCCCCCGGGACAGGGGTGGCAGATACGCAGTATTTT
CASSNSPGTGVADTQYF
>TRBV11-2|-|-|TRBJ1-2
TGTGCCAGCAGCTCATCGCGGAAAGGAGAAAGAAGGGGCTACACCTTC
CASSSSRKGERRGYTF
>TRBV28|-|TRBD2|TRBJ2-1
TGTGCCAGCAGAGATTTTAGGGGTAGCGGGTTCTCCTACAATGAGCAGTTCTTC
CASRDFRGSGFSYNEQFF
>TRBV25-1|-|-|TRBJ2-5
TGTGCCAGCAGTGAAAGTTTGGGGGGCCAAGAGACCCAGTACTTC
CASSESLGGQETQYF
>TRBV28|-|TRBD2|TRBJ2-3
TGTGCCAGCAGTTTTTTCCGGCGGGAGACGACAGATACGCAGTATTTT
CASSFFRRETTDTQYF
>TRBV2|once|-|TRBJ1-6
TGTGCCAGCAGTGGAGGGCCCCCGGGTCCCCTCCACTTT
CASSGGPPGPLHF
>TRBV10-2|-|TRBD2|TRBJ2-7
TGCGCCAGCGATCGGCCTAGCGGGAGTGAGGTCTCCTACGAGCAGTACTTC
CASDRPSGSEVSYEQYF
>TRBV5-1|-|TRBD2|TRBJ2-1
TGCGCCAGCAGCTTGGATCCTAGCGGGAGTGCGTGGGGAGATGAGCAGTTCTTC
CASSLDPSGSAWGDEQFF
>TRBV5-1|-|-|TRBJ2-3
TGCGCCAGCAGCTTGGCGGGAGCCGATACGCAGTATTTT
CASSLAGADTQYF
>TRBV24-1|-|TRBD1|TRBJ1-5
TGTGCCACCAGCGAGCGAAAAGGGACAGACGATTATAGCAATCAGCCCCAGCATTTT
CATSERKGTDDYSNQPQHF
>TRBV23-1|once|-|TRBJ2-7
TGCGCCAGCAGTCAATCGGGGAGGGGGGTGTCTCGCGAGCAGTACTTC
CASSQSGRGVSREQYF
>TRBV7-9|-|TRBD2|TRBJ2-7
TGTGCCAGCAGCACCACTAGCGGATCCTACGAGCAGTACTTC
CASSTTSGSYEQYF
>TRBV5-1|few|-|TRBJ1-3
TGCGCCAGCAGCTTGGTGGGAGTCTCTGGAAACACCATATATTTT
CASSLVGVSGNTIYF
>TRBV4-1|-|TRBD2|TRBJ2-3
TGCGCCAGCAGCCAGGCTAGCGGGAGGAGCCCAGATACGCAGTATTTT
CASSQASGRSPDTQYF
>TRBV12-5|-|-|TRBJ2-5
TGTGCTAGTGGTTTAGACAGGTCAGAGACCCAGTACTTC
CASGLDRSETQYF
>TRBV9|-|-|TRBJ1-4
TGTGCCAGCAGCGGTACAGGGCTGCCTAATGAAAAACTGTTTTTT
CASSGTGLPNEKLFF